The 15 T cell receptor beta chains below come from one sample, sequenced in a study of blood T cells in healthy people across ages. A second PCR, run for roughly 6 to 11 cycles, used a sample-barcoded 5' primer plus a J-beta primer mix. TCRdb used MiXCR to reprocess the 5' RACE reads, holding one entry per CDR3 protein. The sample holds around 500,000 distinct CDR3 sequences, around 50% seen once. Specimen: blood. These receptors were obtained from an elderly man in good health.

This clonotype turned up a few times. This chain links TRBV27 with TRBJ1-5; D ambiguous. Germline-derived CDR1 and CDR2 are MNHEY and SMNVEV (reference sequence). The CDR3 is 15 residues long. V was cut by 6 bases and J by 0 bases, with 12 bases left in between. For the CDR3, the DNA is TGTGCCAGCAGCCCTCGGACCTATAGCAATCAGCCCCAGCATTTT. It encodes CASSPRTYSNQPQHF.

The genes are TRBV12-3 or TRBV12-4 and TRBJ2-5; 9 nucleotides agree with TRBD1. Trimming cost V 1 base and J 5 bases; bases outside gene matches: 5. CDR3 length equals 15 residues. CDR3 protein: CASSLGPGTGETQYF. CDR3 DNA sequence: TGTGCCAGCAGTTTAGGGCCGGGGACAGGGGAGACCCAGTACTTC.

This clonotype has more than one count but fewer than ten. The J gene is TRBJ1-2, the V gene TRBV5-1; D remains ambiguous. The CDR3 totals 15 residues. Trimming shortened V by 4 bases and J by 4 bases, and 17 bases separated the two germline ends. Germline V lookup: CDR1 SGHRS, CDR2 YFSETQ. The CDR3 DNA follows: TGCGCCAGCAGCCACTCAGCCGGGGAAGGCTATGGCTACACCTTC. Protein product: CASSHSAGEGYGYTF. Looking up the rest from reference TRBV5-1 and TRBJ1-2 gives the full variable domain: KAGVTQTPRYLIKTRGQQVTLSCSPISGHRSVSWYQQTPGQGLQFLFEYFSETQRNKGNFPGRFSGRQFSNSRSEMNVSTLELGDSALYLCASSHSAGEGYGYTFGSGTRLTVV.

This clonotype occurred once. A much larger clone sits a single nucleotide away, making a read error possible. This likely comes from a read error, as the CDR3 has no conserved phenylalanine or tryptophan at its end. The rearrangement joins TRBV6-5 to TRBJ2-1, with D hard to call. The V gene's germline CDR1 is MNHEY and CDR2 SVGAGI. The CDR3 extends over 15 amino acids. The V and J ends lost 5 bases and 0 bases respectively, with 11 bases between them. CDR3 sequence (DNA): TGTGCCAGCAGTCTGACTGGTAGCTCCTACAATGAGCAGTTCTTA. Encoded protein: CASSLTGSSYNEQFL.

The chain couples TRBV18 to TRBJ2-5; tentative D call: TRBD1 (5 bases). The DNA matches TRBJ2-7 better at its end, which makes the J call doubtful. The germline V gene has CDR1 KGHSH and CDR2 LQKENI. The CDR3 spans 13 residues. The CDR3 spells CASSSTGTYEQYF. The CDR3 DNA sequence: TGTGCCAGCTCCTCCACAGGTACCTACGAGCAGTACTTC.

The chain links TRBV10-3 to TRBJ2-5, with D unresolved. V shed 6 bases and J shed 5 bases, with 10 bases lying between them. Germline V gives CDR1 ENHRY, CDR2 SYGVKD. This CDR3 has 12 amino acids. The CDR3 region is CAIREDGETQYF. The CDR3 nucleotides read TGTGCCATCAGGGAAGACGGTGAGACCCAGTACTTC.

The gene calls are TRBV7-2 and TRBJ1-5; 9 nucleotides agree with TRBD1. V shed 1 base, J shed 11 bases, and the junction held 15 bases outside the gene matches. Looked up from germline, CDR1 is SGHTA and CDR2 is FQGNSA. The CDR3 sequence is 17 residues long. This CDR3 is CASSLVWDRVGPLAQHF. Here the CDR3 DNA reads TGTGCCAGCAGCTTAGTTTGGGACAGGGTGGGACCTCTGGCCCAGCATTTT.

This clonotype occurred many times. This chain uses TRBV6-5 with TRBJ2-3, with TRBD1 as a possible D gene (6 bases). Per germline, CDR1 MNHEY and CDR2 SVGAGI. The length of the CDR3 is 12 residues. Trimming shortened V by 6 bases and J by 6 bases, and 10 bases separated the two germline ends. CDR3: CASSIRGDTQYF. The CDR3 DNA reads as TGTGCCAGCAGCATTAGGGGGGATACGCAGTATTTT.

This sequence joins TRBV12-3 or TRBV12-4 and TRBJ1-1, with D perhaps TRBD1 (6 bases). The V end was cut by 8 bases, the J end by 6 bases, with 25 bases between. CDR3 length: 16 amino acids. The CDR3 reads CASEFRSLQGYPEAFF. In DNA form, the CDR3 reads TGTGCCAGCGAGTTTAGGTCTTTACAGGGTTATCCTGAAGCTTTCTTT.

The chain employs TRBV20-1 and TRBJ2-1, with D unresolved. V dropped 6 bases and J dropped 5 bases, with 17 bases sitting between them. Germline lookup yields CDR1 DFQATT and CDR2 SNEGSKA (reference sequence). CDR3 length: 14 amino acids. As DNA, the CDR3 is TGCAGTGCCGAGCAAGCGAGACGCCACAATGAGCAGTTCTTC. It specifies CSAEQARRHNEQFF.

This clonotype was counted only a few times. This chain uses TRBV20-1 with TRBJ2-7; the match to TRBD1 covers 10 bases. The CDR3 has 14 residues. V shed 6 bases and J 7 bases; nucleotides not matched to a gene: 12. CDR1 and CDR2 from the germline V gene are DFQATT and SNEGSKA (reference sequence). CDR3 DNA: TGCAGTGCCCCCTCGAGACAGGGGGCGCGGGAGCAGTACTTC. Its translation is CSAPSRQGAREQYF.

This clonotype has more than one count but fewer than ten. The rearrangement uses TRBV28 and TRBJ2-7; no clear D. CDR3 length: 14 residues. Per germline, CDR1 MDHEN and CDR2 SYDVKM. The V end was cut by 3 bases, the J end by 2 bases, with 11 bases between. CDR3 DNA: TGTGCCAGCAGTTTCTCAGACAACACCTACGAGCAGTACTTC. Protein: CASSFSDNTYEQYF.

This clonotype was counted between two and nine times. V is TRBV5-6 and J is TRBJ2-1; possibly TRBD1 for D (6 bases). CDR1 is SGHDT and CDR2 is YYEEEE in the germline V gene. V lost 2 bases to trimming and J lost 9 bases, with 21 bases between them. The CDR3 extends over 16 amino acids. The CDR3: CASSFRPQGITSEQFF. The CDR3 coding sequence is TGTGCCAGCAGCTTTCGCCCGCAGGGGATTACGAGTGAGCAGTTCTTC.

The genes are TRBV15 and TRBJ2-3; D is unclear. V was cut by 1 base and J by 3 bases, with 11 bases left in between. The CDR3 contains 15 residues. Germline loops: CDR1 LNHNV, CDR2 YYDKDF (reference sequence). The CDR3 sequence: CATSRAADPTDTQYF. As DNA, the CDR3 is TGTGCCACCAGCAGAGCGGCAGACCCGACAGATACGCAGTATTTT.

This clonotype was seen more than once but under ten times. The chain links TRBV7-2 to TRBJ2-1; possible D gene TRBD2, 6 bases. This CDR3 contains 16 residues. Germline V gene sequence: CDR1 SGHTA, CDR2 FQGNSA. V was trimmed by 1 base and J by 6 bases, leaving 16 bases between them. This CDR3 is CASSLGGTTKGNEQFF. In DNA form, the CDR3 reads TGTGCCAGCAGCTTAGGCGGGACCACCAAGGGCAATGAGCAGTTCTTC.